The T cell receptor (beta chain) under discussion was sequenced for a study of T cell responses to AZD1222 COVID-19 vaccine (dated by TCRdb to the early 2020s). For context, the study as a whole: Because spike-specific TCR depth and breadth did not differ between the two schedules, AZD1222 recipients who got a second dose at roughly 4 weeks were pooled with those who got a second dose at roughly 12 weeks. A total of 233 trial participants underwent TCR sequencing, of whom about 210 received two doses of AZD1222 and 26 received two doses of the MenACWY control vaccine. Trial participants were enrolled by age into 18-55, 56-69 and 70-plus year subgroups, with around 150, 28 and 57 TCR-sequenced participants respectively. The investigation overall reported the following: Most participants were white British and females outnumbered males, and the authors suggested that clonal diversity may have been underestimated. Conclusions about previously exposed vaccinees were limited because only a handful of AZD1222 recipients were SARS-CoV-2 seropositive at baseline. A significant rise in spike-specific TCR breadth and depth was observed after two AZD1222 doses relative to day 0 and relative to MenACWY recipients. The vaccine-associated CD4 TCRs covered the entire spike protein, and the dominant responses fell in regions 160-218 and 743-854. Because no samples from the day 14 peak response were available, repertoires could be characterized only after the peak T cell response. In the small 56-69-year group, the increase in depth fell short of significance, most likely because of low power. Reportedly, close to half of the unique spike-specific TCRs recognized epitopes lying outside the regions that are mutated in the B.1.351 and B.1.1.7 variants.

The CDR3 regions of human TCRbeta chains were analyzed by immunosequencing. In the original analysis: TCRs in the repertoires were matched against a reference library of SARS-CoV-2-specific TCRs that had been generated with the MIRA antigen-specificity platform. Breadth meant the fraction of unique TCRs that were SARS-CoV-2-associated, whereas depth meant the fraction of total T cells that were SARS-CoV-2-associated. Using the MIRA data, each spike-specific TCR was mapped to the spike region that the TCR reacts to and placed in a CD4 or CD8 class. Log10-transformed breadth and depth values were compared by one-way ANOVA with Sidak's multiple comparisons tests. Imported from immuneACCESS, the table was reduced by TCRdb to in-frame sequences with V and J called. These copies leave out some clones; in studies compared against another copy, an unresolved V gene accounts for under half, and the cause of the remainder is not known. V and J calls and clone size are those listed in that table; D and trimming were worked out from the DNA. Within this sample are fewer than 120,000 clones, with approximately 90% of them counted one time only. The ten top clones hold over 6% of the sample.

In the paper's terms, the time point label means: baseline before first vaccination. The vaccinee samples were drawn from two UK trials, COV001 and COV002, one of which was a single-blind randomized controlled phase 2/3 trial testing AZD1222 (ChAdOx1 nCoV-19) in healthy adults. For TCRbeta chain sequencing, PBMC samples from trial participants were taken at day 0 and at day 28 after the second dose. To note about this clone: Its antigen is currently not known. The record has no base qualities; no much larger clone is one base away.

Between the V and J ends, shortened by 0 bases and 5 bases respectively, the junction contains 12 bases. According to the germline V gene, CDR1 reads SGHRS and CDR2 reads YFSETQ. Taken from cysteine to phenylalanine, the CDR3 has 15 residues. Kept here is only the CDR3 DNA, which spans 45 bases and is read in frame from base 1. The chain is made from TRBV5-1 and TRBJ1-5; tentative D gene TRBD1, with 5 bases matching. The material sequenced was peripheral blood, taken on day 0 of AZD1222 vaccination. The TCR originated in an adult in good health. CDR3 region: CASSLVAGSDQPQHF. The nucleotide sequence is given as TGCGCCAGCAGCTTGGTGGCAGGGAGCGATCAGCCCCAGCATTTT.